This T cell receptor beta chain was identified during a study of T cell repertoires in cytomegalovirus infection. About the study: Both a matching HLA type and CMV infection were indicated by public TCR beta signatures. Study-wide results and limits: Identification of carriers of CMV plus the relevant HLA was performed using cumulative public TCR beta family frequency. Dominating the ex vivo response were TCR beta clonotypes that were CMV-specific and HLA-C-restricted.

CDR3 length: 16 amino acids. V was pared by 3 bases and J by 2 bases, with 8 bases of the junction left unmatched. TCRdb reprocessed the reads with MiXCR, giving one entry per CDR3 protein. The data contain some 250,000 distinct CDR3 sequences, roughly 10% of them singletons. The sample holds many counts of this clonotype. Its antigen remains unknown. This TCR was sampled from a human donor in good health (CMV status not recorded). Some clones in this sample may be carry-over from other donors' samples. Sequencing was carried out using PBMCs. The chain joins TRBV12-3 or TRBV12-4 to TRBJ2-3; TRBD2 agrees at 7 bases. Here the CDR3 reads CASSLGGARPTDTQYF. The CDR3 region has the DNA TGTGCCAGCAGTTTGGGAGGGGCGCGCCCCACAGATACGCAGTATTTT.